The 16 T cell receptor beta chains given below trace back to one sample, sequenced in a study of blood T cell repertoires in COVID-19. Data came from immunoSEQ multiplex PCR; TCRdb stores just in-frame clones and leaves some out. The profile shows about 190,000 clones, 70% to 90% of them singletons. The material sequenced was peripheral blood. Every receptor here comes from a woman aged 35 to 49 who had recovered from COVID-19.

The chain carries TRBV7-8 and TRBJ2-2; 14 nucleotides agree with TRBD2. CDR1 SGHVS and CDR2 FQNEAQ come from the germline V gene. V lost 2 bases to trimming and J lost 0 bases; unmatched junction nucleotides: 5. This CDR3 spans 19 amino acids. In nucleotides, the CDR3 is TGTGCCAGCAGCTTAAGTTTGGGACTAGCGGGAGCGAACACCGGGGAGCTGTTTTTT. As protein: CASSLSLGLAGANTGELFF.

V usage is TRBV4-2 and J usage is TRBJ2-1; D may be TRBD2 (5 bases). This CDR3 comprises 13 residues. Per germline, CDR1 LGHNA and CDR2 YNFKEQ. V lost 1 base, J lost 8 bases, and 9 bases lay in between. As DNA, the CDR3 is TGTGCCAGCAGCCAAGTACGGGGAGATGAGCAGTTCTTC. This encodes CASSQVRGDEQFF.

CDR3 DNA sequence: TGTGCCATCAGAGGGACAGGGGTAGAAGAGCAGTACTTC. As protein: CAIRGTGVEEQYF. The chain combines TRBV10-3 with TRBJ2-7; 10 nucleotides match TRBD1. The V gene's germline CDR1 is ENHRY and CDR2 SYGVKD. The CDR3 has 13 amino acids. The V gene end was trimmed by 6 bases and the J gene end by 7 bases; junction bases not matched to a gene: 6.

CDR3: CASSSDSDNEQFF. CDR3 in DNA: TGTGCCAGCAGCTCAGACAGCGACAATGAGCAGTTCTTC. The rearrangement joins TRBV7-2 to TRBJ2-1; D is possibly TRBD1 (5 bases). CDR1 is SGHTA, CDR2 FQGNSA, per germline. The CDR3 length is 13 residues. Trimming left V 4 bases short and J 5 bases short, with 9 bases between.

The chain uses TRBV20-1 and TRBJ2-1, with TRBD1 identical over 8 bases. With V trimmed by 4 bases and J by 3 bases, 8 bases remained unmatched. CDR3 length: 15 amino acids. CDR1 and CDR2 from the germline V gene are DFQATT and SNEGSKA (reference sequence). The CDR3, as DNA: TGCAGTGCTACTGACAGGGGCAAAATCTACAATGAGCAGTTCTTC. Its protein is CSATDRGKIYNEQFF.

The chain recombines TRBV3-1 (or the pseudogene TRBV3-2) with TRBJ2-1; TRBD2 agrees at 9 bases. The V gene's germline CDR1 is LGHDT and CDR2 YNNKEL (reference sequence). Trimming removed 2 bases from V and 8 bases from J; junction bases left unmatched: 7. This CDR3 is 15 amino acids long. The CDR3 here is CASSQPGLARDEQFF. CDR3 DNA sequence: TGTGCCAGCAGCCAACCGGGACTAGCTAGGGATGAGCAGTTCTTC.

Only a few counts were recorded for this clone. The V call is TRBV27, the J call TRBJ2-5, with TRBD2 as a possible D gene (6 bases). The CDR3 spans 14 residues. V lost 4 bases, J lost 4 bases, and 13 bases lay in between. CDR1 and CDR2 from the germline V gene are MNHEY and SMNVEV (reference sequence). CDR3 DNA: TGTGCCAGCAGTTCGCGACTAGGTGGAGAGACCCAGTACTTC. This encodes CASSSRLGGETQYF.

This clone was detected only once. The gene calls are TRBV9 and TRBJ2-1, with 9 bases that match TRBD2. V lost 0 bases to trimming and J lost 0 bases; unmatched junction nucleotides: 1. The CDR3 spans 16 residues. Germline V gene sequence: CDR1 SGDLS, CDR2 YYNGEE. This chain's CDR3 is CASSVVAGASYNEQFF. In nucleotides, the CDR3 is TGTGCCAGCAGCGTAGTAGCGGGAGCCTCCTACAATGAGCAGTTCTTC.

The chain uses TRBV24-1 and TRBJ2-5, with 8 bases matching TRBD1. The germline V gene encodes CDR1 KGHDR and CDR2 SFDVKD. CDR3 length: 15 residues. Losses at the gene ends were 0 bases for V and 4 bases for J; bases not matched to a gene: 3. The CDR3 region is CATSDLARGRETQYF. In nucleotides, the CDR3 is TGTGCCACCAGTGATTTGGCCAGGGGGCGAGAGACCCAGTACTTC.

The gene calls are TRBV30 and TRBJ2-3, with 9 bases lining up with TRBD2. There are 16 residues in the CDR3. V shed 2 bases, J shed 6 bases, and the junction held 12 bases outside the gene matches. CDR1 and CDR2 (germline): GTSNPN, SVGIG (reference sequence). The CDR3 region is CAWSRGLAYTRDTQYF. CDR3 DNA: TGTGCCTGGAGTAGAGGACTAGCGTATACGCGGGATACGCAGTATTTT.

This sequence joins TRBV18 and TRBJ2-5; D is unresolved. There are 10 residues in the CDR3. Germline V gene sequence: CDR1 KGHSH, CDR2 LQKENI. V lost 8 bases, J lost 2 bases, and 3 bases lay in between. CDR3: CASLQETQYF. The CDR3 DNA reads as TGTGCCAGCCTACAAGAGACCCAGTACTTC.

The chain carries TRBV12-3 or TRBV12-4 and TRBJ1-1, with a weak D call TRBD1 (5 bases). Deletions cut 1 base from V and 7 bases from J, with 10 bases between. The CDR3 extends over 13 amino acids. For the CDR3, the DNA is TGTGCCAGCAGTTTAGAGCAGGGCCTTGAAGCTTTCTTT. Translated: CASSLEQGLEAFF.

The chain has TRBV6-1 and TRBJ2-2, with 11 bases fitting TRBD2. Trimming at V came to 2 bases and at J to 6 bases, leaving 5 bases not matched to a gene. The CDR3 spans 16 residues. The germline V gene has CDR1 MNHNS and CDR2 SASEGT. The CDR3 DNA reads TGTGCCAGCAGTGAAAGGTCACTAGCGGGGGCCGGGGAGCTGTTTTTT. As protein: CASSERSLAGAGELFF.

Concerning this clone itself: Distinct nucleotide sequences in the sample also encode this CDR3. The V call is TRBV5-1, the J call TRBJ2-3; 10 bases align to TRBD1. The CDR3 contains 15 residues. The junction had 2 bases not matched to a gene; V was cut back by 0 bases and J by 4 bases. From germline, CDR1 is SGHRS and CDR2 YFSETQ. CDR3 coding DNA: TGCGCCAGCAGCTTGGGACAGGGGGCCGCAGATACGCAGTATTTT. It translates to CASSLGQGAADTQYF.

V and J are TRBV4-3 and TRBJ2-1, with 9 bases matching TRBD1. Germline CDR1 reads LGHNA; CDR2 reads YSLEER. This CDR3 has 18 residues. V was pared by 0 bases and J by 3 bases, with 9 bases of the junction left unmatched. The CDR3 spells CASSQDRLTGGNYNEQFF. The CDR3 DNA sequence: TGCGCCAGCAGCCAAGATAGGCTGACAGGGGGAAACTACAATGAGCAGTTCTTC.

The sample holds one count of this clone. This chain connects TRBV5-8 to TRBJ2-6; TRBD1 matches 9 bases. CDR1 and CDR2 from the germline V gene are SGHTS and YDEGEE. The CDR3 is 17 amino acids. The ends lost 4 bases at V and 0 bases at J; junction bases unmatched: 5. The CDR3 region has the DNA TGTGCCAGCAGCCGGGACAGGGTCCTCTCTGGGGCCAACGTCCTGACTTTC. Amino acids: CASSRDRVLSGANVLTF. Variable domain in full (rest from reference TRBV5-8 and TRBJ2-6): EAGVTQSPTHLIKTRGQQATLRCSPISGHTSVYWYQQALGLGLQFLLWYDEGEERNRGNFPPRFSGRQFPNYSSELNVNALELEDSALYLCASSRDRVLSGANVLTFGAGSRLTVL.